Listed below are T cell receptor beta chains from one sample, sequenced in a study of identical twins. Each CDR3 protein gets one entry after TCRdb re-called the 5' RACE reads with MiXCR. Found here are approximately 700,000 distinct CDR3 sequences, about 20% of them singletons; the top ten hold about an eighth. These same records also appear under a second study, on T cells expressing NK-cell markers.

The sequenced sample consisted of PBMCs. The receptors were sampled from a woman aged 18-29 years in good health. The CDR3 runs from the conserved cysteine through the conserved F or W. Fields, in order: CDR3 DNA, CDR3 protein, clone size, J gene, D gene, V gene. D genes are given only for firm matches. A row's size may be missing; if present it is once, few, many or a size class.

TGTGCCAGCAGCCATCTCCTGGGACAGGGGGGCACAGATACGCAGTATTTT	CASSHLLGQGGTDTQYF	NA	TRBJ2-3	TRBD1	TRBV14
TGTGCCACTAGAGCTCCAGCAGAAGAGACCCAGTACTTC	CATRAPAEETQYF	NA	TRBJ2-5	NA	TRBV10-3
TGTGCCAGCAGCTTAGGACTAGCGGGGGGGCATGGGCAGTTCTTC	CASSLGLAGGHGQFF	NA	TRBJ2-1	TRBD2	TRBV7-2
TGTGCCAGCAGTGCGGCCAGAAACACTGAAGCTTTCTTT	CASSAARNTEAFF	few	TRBJ1-1	NA	TRBV12-3/TRBV12-4
TGCAGCGCCTTGTGGACGGGGGGCACTGAAGCTTTCTTT	CSALWTGGTEAFF	NA	TRBJ1-1	NA	TRBV29-1
TGCGCCAGCAGCATAGGACTAGCGGATTTCACAGATACGCAGTATTTT	CASSIGLADFTDTQYF	few	TRBJ2-3	TRBD2	TRBV5-1
TGCAGTGCTCCCCCGGGGGGGGGTGAGCAGTTCTTC	CSAPPGGGEQFF	NA	TRBJ2-1	TRBD2	TRBV20-1
TGCAGTGCCGCCCCCGGACGTAGCACAGATACGCAGTATTTT	CSAAPGRSTDTQYF	NA	TRBJ2-3	NA	TRBV20-1
TGCAGTGCTAGGCCCGGGGGTTTCTCCTACGAGCAGTACTTC	CSARPGGFSYEQYF	NA	TRBJ2-7	NA	TRBV20-1
TGCAGTGCTAGAGTTTCCGGGACAGGGGGTTACGAGCAGTACTTC	CSARVSGTGGYEQYF	NA	TRBJ2-7	TRBD1	TRBV20-1
TGTGCCAGCAGCTTAGAGATTAAGGGGAGCTCAAACGAGCAGTACTTC	CASSLEIKGSSNEQYF	few	TRBJ2-7	NA	TRBV7-4
TGTGCCTGGGATGTACTTTCTACCGGGACAGGGGGTACCCAGTACTTC	CAWDVLSTGTGGTQYF	NA	TRBJ2-5	TRBD1	TRBV30
TGCGCCAGCAGCTTGTTGCGGGAGGGCTCCTACGAGCAGTACTTC	CASSLLREGSYEQYF	NA	TRBJ2-7	TRBD2	TRBV5-1
TGTGCCAGCAGCCCAAGACTAGCGGGAAGAGCCTACAATGAGCAGTTCTTC	CASSPRLAGRAYNEQFF	NA	TRBJ2-1	TRBD2	TRBV7-2
TGTGCCAGCATGACGCCCCTCTACGAGCAGTACTTC	CASMTPLYEQYF	NA	TRBJ2-7	NA	TRBV6-1